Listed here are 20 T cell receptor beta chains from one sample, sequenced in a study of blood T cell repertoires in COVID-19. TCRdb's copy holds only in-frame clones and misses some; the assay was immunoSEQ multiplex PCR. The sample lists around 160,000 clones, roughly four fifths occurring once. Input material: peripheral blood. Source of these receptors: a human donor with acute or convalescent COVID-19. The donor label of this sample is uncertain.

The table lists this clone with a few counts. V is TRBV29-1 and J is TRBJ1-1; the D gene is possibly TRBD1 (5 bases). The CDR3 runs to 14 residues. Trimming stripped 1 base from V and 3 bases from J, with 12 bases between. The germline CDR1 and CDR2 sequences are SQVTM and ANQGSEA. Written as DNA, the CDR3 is TGCAGCGTTGAAGGCGGGGCATCGTACACTGAAGCTTTCTTT. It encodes CSVEGGASYTEAFF.

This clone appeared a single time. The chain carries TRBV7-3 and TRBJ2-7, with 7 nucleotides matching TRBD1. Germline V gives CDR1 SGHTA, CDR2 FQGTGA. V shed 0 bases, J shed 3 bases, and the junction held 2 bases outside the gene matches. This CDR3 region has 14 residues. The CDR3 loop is CASSLTAGGYEQYF. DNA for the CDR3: TGTGCCAGCAGCTTAACGGCAGGGGGCTACGAGCAGTACTTC.

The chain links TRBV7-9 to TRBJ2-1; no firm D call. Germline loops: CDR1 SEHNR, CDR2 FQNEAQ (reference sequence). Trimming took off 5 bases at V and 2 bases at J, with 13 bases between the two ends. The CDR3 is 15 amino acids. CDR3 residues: CASSHLMGAYNEQFF. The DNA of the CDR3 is TGTGCCAGCAGCCATTTAATGGGCGCCTACAATGAGCAGTTCTTC.

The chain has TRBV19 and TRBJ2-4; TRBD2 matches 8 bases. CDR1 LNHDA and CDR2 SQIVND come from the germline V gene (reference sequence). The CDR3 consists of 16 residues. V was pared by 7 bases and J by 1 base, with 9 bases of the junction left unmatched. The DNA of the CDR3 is TGTGCCAGTACTCCTCGGGGGGGCATGGCCAAAAACATTCAGTACTTC. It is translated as CASTPRGGMAKNIQYF.

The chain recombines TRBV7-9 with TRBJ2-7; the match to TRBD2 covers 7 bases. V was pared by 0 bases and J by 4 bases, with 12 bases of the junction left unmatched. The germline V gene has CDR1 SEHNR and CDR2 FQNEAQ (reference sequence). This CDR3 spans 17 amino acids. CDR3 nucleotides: TGTGCCAGCAGCTTAGCGGTCCTGGGGGGGTCGGCTTACGAGCAGTACTTC. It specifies CASSLAVLGGSAYEQYF.

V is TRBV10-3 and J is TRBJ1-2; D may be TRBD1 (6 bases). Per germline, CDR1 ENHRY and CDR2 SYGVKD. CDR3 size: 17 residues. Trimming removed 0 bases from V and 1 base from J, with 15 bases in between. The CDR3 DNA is TGTGCCATCAGTGAGTCCGGGACACTCCGACTTAACTATGGCTACACCTTC. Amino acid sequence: CAISESGTLRLNYGYTF.

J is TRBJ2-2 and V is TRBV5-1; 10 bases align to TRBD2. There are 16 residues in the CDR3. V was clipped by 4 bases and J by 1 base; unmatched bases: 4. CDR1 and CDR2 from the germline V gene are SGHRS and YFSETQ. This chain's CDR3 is CASSPSGGRNTGELFF. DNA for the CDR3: TGCGCCAGCAGCCCTAGCGGGGGCCGGAACACCGGGGAGCTGTTTTTT.

Here the CDR3 DNA reads TGTGCCAGCAGCTCCTTAGACAGGGGCCTTCCCTACGAGCAGTACTTC. As protein: CASSSLDRGLPYEQYF. The rearrangement links TRBV7-9 to TRBJ2-7, with 8 bases identical to TRBD1. V shed 4 bases, J shed 2 bases, and the junction held 10 bases outside the gene matches. The CDR3 contains 16 residues. Germline CDR1 SEHNR, CDR2 FQNEAQ (reference sequence).

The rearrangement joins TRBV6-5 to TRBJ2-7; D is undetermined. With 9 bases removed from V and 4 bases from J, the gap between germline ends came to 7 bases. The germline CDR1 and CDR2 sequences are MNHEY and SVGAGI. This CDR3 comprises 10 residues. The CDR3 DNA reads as TGTGCCAGGGAGAGGTACGAGCAGTACTTC. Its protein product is CARERYEQYF.

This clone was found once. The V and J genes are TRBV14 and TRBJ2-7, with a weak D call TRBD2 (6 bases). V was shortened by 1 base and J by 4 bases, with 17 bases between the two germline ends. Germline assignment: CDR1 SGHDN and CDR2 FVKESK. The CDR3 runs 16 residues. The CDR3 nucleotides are TGTGCCAGCAGCCAAGCGGGTAGGGGAGGAATGTACGAGCAGTACTTC. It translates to CASSQAGRGGMYEQYF.

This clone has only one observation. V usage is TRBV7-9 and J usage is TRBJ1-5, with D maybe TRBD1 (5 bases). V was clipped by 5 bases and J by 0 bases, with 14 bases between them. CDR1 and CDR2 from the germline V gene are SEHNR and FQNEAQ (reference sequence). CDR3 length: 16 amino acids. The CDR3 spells CASSPLTVFSNQPQHF. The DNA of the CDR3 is TGTGCCAGCAGCCCGTTGACAGTGTTTAGCAATCAGCCCCAGCATTTT. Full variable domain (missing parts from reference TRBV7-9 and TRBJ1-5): DTGVSQNPRHKITKRGQNVTFRCDPISEHNRLYWYRQTLGQGPEFLTYFQNEAQLEKSRLLSDRFSAERPKGSFSTLEIQRTEQGDSAMYLCASSPLTVFSNQPQHFGDGTRLSIL.

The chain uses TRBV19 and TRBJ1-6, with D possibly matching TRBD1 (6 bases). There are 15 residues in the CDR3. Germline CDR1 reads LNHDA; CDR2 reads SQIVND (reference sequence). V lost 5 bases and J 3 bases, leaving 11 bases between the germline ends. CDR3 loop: CASSDTGNYNSPLHF. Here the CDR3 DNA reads TGTGCCAGTAGTGACACAGGGAACTATAATTCACCCCTCCACTTT. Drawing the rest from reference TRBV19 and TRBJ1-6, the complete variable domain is DGGITQSPKYLFRKEGQNVTLSCEQNLNHDAMYWYRQDPGQGLRLIYYSQIVNDFQKGDIAEGYSVSREKKESFPLTVTSAQKNPTAFYLCASSDTGNYNSPLHFGNGTRLTVT.

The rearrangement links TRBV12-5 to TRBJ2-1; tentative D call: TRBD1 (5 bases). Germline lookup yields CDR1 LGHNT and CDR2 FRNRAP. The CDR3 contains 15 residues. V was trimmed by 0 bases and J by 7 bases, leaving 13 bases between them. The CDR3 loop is CASGLVFTRQNEQFF. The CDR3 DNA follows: TGTGCTAGTGGTTTGGTTTTTACTCGACAGAATGAGCAGTTCTTC.

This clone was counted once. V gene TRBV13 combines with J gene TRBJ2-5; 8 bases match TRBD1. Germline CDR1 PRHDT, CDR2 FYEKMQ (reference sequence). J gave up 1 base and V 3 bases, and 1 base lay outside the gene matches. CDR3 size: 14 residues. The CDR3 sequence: CASSLTGVQETQYF. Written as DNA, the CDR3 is TGTGCCAGCAGCTTGACAGGGGTCCAAGAGACCCAGTACTTC.

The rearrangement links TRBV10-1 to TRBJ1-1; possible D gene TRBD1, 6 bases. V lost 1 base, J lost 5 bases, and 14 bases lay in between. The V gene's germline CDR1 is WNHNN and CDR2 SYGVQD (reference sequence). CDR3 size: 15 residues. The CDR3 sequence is CASSEYGRGWTEAFF. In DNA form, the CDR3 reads TGCGCCAGCAGTGAGTACGGCAGGGGTTGGACTGAAGCTTTCTTT.

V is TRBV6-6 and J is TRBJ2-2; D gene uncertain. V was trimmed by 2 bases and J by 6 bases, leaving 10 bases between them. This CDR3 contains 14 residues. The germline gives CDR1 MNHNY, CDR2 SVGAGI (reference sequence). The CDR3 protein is CASSYVSSAGELFF. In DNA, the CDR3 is TGTGCCAGCAGTTACGTGTCGTCGGCCGGGGAGCTGTTTTTT.

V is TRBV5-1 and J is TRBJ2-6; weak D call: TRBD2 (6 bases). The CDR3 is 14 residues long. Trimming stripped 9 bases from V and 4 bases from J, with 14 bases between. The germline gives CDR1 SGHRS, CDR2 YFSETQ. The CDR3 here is CATASGDGANVLTF. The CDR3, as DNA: TGCGCCACCGCCTCGGGGGACGGGGCCAACGTCCTGACTTTC. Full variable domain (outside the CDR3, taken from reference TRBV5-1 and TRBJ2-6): KAGVTQTPRYLIKTRGQQVTLSCSPISGHRSVSWYQQTPGQGLQFLFEYFSETQRNKGNFPGRFSGRQFSNSRSEMNVSTLELGDSALYLCATASGDGANVLTFGAGSRLTVL.

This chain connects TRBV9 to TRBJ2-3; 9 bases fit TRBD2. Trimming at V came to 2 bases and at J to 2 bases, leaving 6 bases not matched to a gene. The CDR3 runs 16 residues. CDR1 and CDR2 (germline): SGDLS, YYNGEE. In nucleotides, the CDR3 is TGTGCCAGCAGCGTCGGACTAGCGTCCTTCACAGATACGCAGTATTTT. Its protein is CASSVGLASFTDTQYF.

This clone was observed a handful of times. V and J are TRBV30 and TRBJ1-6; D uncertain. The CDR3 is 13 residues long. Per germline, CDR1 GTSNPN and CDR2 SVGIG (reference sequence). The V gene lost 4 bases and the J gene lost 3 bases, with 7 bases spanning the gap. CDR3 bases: TGTGCCTGGAACCCGGGCTATAATTCACCCCTCCACTTT. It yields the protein CAWNPGYNSPLHF.

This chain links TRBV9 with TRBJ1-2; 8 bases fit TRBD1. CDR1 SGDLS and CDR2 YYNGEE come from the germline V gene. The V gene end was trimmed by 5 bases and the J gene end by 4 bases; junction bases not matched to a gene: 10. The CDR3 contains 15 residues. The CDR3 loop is CASRAPGGAFYGYTF. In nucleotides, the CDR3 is TGTGCCAGCAGAGCTCCAGGGGGCGCTTTCTATGGCTACACCTTC.